These 9 T cell receptor beta chains were all obtained from the same sample, sequenced in a study of regulatory T cells in long-lasting Graves disease. Arm-PCR with iRepertoire HTBI primers amplified the CDR3 regions for these TCR beta libraries. TCRdb ran MiXCR on the multiplex PCR reads and lists one entry per CDR3 protein. Among more than 300,000 distinct CDR3 sequences listed, roughly 20% were seen once. Time point reported: persistent/refractory GD, antithyroid drugs over 5 years with positive TRAb. PBMC-derived RNA was used for the TCR library. The sequenced sample was peripheral blood mononuclear cells (PBMCs), obtained when the disease was refractory, from a patient treated with antithyroid drugs. The receptor set was obtained from a woman aged 40 to 55 with Graves disease.

With regard to this clonotype: This sequence may be a read error, since a much larger clone differs from it by one base. The rearrangement links TRBV2 to TRBJ2-7; 7 nucleotides line up with TRBD1. CDR1 and CDR2 from the germline V gene are SNHLY and FYNNEI. This CDR3 spans 12 amino acids. The CDR3 spells CAALRDSEGQCF. In DNA, the CDR3 is TGTGCGGCGCTACGGGACAGCGAGGGTCAGTGCTTC.

This clonotype was counted at least ten times. The chain combines TRBV28 with TRBJ2-5; TRBD1 or TRBD2 may be the D gene (5 bases each). This CDR3 has 15 amino acids. V shed 6 bases and J shed 1 base, with 15 bases lying between them. Germline V gene sequence: CDR1 MDHEN, CDR2 SYDVKM. The DNA for the CDR3 is TGTGCCAGCAGCGGGGCGGGCTTCGTCCAAGAGACCCAGTACTTC. This codes for CASSGAGFVQETQYF.

The chain uses TRBV2 and TRBJ1-5; D may be TRBD1 (5 bases). V lost 5 bases, J lost 6 bases, and 14 bases lay in between. CDR3 length: 14 amino acids. Germline assignment: CDR1 SNHLY and CDR2 FYNNEI. CDR3 nucleotide sequence: TGTGCCAGCAGTTTTGGGGCCTTGGGTCAGCCCCAGCATTTT. Its translation: CASSFGALGQPQHF.

This clonotype was recorded at least ten times. The V and J genes are TRBV27 and TRBJ1-2, with 7 positions matching TRBD1. V was pared by 6 bases and J by 0 bases, with 7 bases of the junction left unmatched. In germline, CDR1 is MNHEY, CDR2 SMNVEV (reference sequence). The CDR3 runs 15 residues. As DNA, the CDR3 is TGTGCCAGCAGCCGTGGGGGACAGCCTAACTATGGCTACACCTTC. As protein: CASSRGGQPNYGYTF.

The sample holds many counts of this clonotype. The CDR3 reads CASSFRIKGNQPQHF. As DNA, the CDR3 is TGTGCCAGCAGTTTCAGGATTAAAGGCAATCAGCCCCAGCATTTT. The V and J genes are TRBV28 and TRBJ1-5; D ambiguous. The CDR3 covers 15 residues. Germline CDR1 is MDHEN and CDR2 is SYDVKM. V lost 3 bases to trimming and J lost 2 bases, with 11 bases between them.

The table lists this clonotype with many counts. The chain has TRBV29-1 and TRBJ1-1, with D possibly matching TRBD1 (5 bases). The CDR3 extends over 14 amino acids. Germline CDR1 SQVTM, CDR2 ANQGSEA. V lost 3 bases and J 0 bases, leaving 11 bases between the germline ends. CDR3 DNA sequence: TGCAGCGTTGAGGCGGGGACGTTGAACACTGAAGCTTTCTTT. Its translation: CSVEAGTLNTEAFF.

The chain carries TRBV11-2 and TRBJ1-3, with 7 bases lining up with TRBD1. The CDR3 covers 15 residues. Germline assignment: CDR1 SGHAT and CDR2 FQNNGV. After removal of 3 bases from V and 0 bases from J, the junction contained 2 bases not matched to a gene. CDR3 nucleotide sequence: TGTGCCAGCAGCTTGGACAGGCCCTCTGGAAACACCATATATTTT. It specifies CASSLDRPSGNTIYF. Combining the CDR3 with reference TRBV11-2 and TRBJ1-3 gives the whole variable domain EAGVAQSPRYKIIEKRQSVAFWCNPISGHATLYWYQQILGQGPKLLIQFQNNGVVDDSQLPKDRFSAERLKGVDSTLKIQPAKLEDSAVYLCASSLDRPSGNTIYFGEGSWLTVV.

The table lists this clonotype with many counts. The rearrangement joins TRBV28 to TRBJ1-2; 9 bases map to TRBD1. Germline V gene data show CDR1 as MDHEN and CDR2 as SYDVKM. Unmatched junction bases numbered 9, after V lost 10 bases and J lost 6 bases. CDR3 length: 13 residues. CDR3 residues: CATTGGNWDGYTF. The CDR3 region has the DNA TGTGCCACGACAGGGGGGAACTGGGATGGCTACACCTTC.

CDR3 in amino acids: CSARAARGDAYEQYF. The CDR3 DNA reads TGCAGTGCTAGAGCGGCCAGGGGGGATGCCTACGAGCAGTACTTC. The V call is TRBV20-1, the J call TRBJ2-7, with D possibly matching TRBD1 (7 bases). Germline CDR1 DFQATT, CDR2 SNEGSKA (reference sequence). V was shortened by 1 base and J by 2 bases, with 15 bases between the two germline ends. The CDR3 totals 15 residues.